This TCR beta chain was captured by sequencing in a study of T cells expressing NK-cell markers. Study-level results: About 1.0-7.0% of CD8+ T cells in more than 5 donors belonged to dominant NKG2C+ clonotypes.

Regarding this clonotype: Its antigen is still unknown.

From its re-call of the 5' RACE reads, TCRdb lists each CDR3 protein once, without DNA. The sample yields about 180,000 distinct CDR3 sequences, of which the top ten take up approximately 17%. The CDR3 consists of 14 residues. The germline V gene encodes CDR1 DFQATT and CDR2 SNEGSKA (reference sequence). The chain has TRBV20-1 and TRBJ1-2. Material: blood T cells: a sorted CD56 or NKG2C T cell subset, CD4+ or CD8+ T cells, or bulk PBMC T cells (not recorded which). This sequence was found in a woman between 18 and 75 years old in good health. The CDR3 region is CSARDQRVQGGYTF.